These 8 T cell receptor beta chains share one sample of origin, sequenced in a study of resident and recirculating memory T cells in vitiligo. Clones were read by immunoSEQ multiplex PCR, and TCRdb kept only the in-frame ones, dropping some. The top ten hold about 5% of the sample, which has 70,000 to 95,000 clones, around 92% seen once. The sequenced sample consisted of blood. Every receptor here comes from a male donor with vitiligo.

This sequence joins TRBV2 and TRBJ2-1; no clear D gene. Germline-derived CDR1 and CDR2 are SNHLY and FYNNEI. The ends were cut back, 4 bases at V and 3 bases at J, with 7 bases in the middle. The CDR3 has 13 amino acids. The CDR3 loop is CASSANYYNEQFF. CDR3 DNA: TGTGCCAGCAGTGCCAACTACTACAATGAGCAGTTCTTC.

CDR3 loop: CASSHLEAPDTGELFF. In nucleotides, the CDR3 is TGCGCCAGCAGCCATCTCGAGGCCCCGGACACCGGGGAGCTGTTTTTT. This chain links TRBV4-3 with TRBJ2-2; no reliable D call. The germline V and J ends were trimmed by 3 bases and 3 bases, with 14 bases remaining between them. Germline V gene sequence: CDR1 LGHNA, CDR2 YSLEER. The CDR3 runs to 16 residues.

The gene calls are TRBV14 and TRBJ1-2; D is uncertain. The CDR3 spans 14 residues. Germline-derived CDR1 and CDR2 are SGHDN and FVKESK. V gave up 4 bases and J gave up 1 base, with 10 bases separating them. For the CDR3, the DNA is TGTGCCAGCAGCCCCCATGAGGGTAACTATGGCTACACCTTC. Amino acid sequence: CASSPHEGNYGYTF.

V gene TRBV5-4 combines with J gene TRBJ1-4; D gene uncertain. The CDR3 length is 14 residues. Trimming pared 0 bases from V and 2 bases from J, leaving 5 bases between. Germline V lookup: CDR1 SGHNT, CDR2 YYREEE (reference sequence). CDR3 in DNA: TGTGCCAGCAGCTTGGGGGCGACTAATGAAAAACTGTTTTTT. The encoded protein is CASSLGATNEKLFF.

The V and J genes are TRBV7-2 and TRBJ2-3; 7 nucleotides match TRBD2. CDR1 and CDR2 (germline): SGHTA, FQGNSA. After removal of 4 bases from V and 1 base from J, the junction contained 5 bases not matched to a gene. The CDR3 contains 15 residues. The CDR3 region is CASSSFTSGTDTQYF. CDR3 DNA sequence: TGTGCCAGCAGCTCCTTTACTAGCGGCACAGATACGCAGTATTTT.

The chain uses TRBV4-3 and TRBJ1-2; D is ambiguous. CDR1 is LGHNA and CDR2 is YSLEER in the germline V gene. CDR3 length equals 17 residues. V gave up 1 base and J gave up 8 bases, with 23 bases separating them. CDR3 sequence (DNA): TGCGCCAGCAGCCAAGGTACGGGTTCCATCTATGGTTCCGGCTACACCTTC. Protein sequence: CASSQGTGSIYGSGYTF.

The rearrangement links TRBV19 to TRBJ2-5; a possible D gene is TRBD2 (5 bases). Germline V gives CDR1 LNHDA, CDR2 SQIVND (reference sequence). This CDR3 spans 12 amino acids. The V end lost 7 bases, the J end lost 5 bases, and 11 bases lay between the germline ends. CDR3 protein: CASMRRRETQYF. CDR3 coding DNA: TGTGCCAGTATGCGGAGGCGGGAGACCCAGTACTTC.

The rearrangement links TRBV5-1 to TRBJ1-1, with D perhaps matching TRBD1 (6 bases). This CDR3 region has 15 residues. V gave up 4 bases and J gave up 3 bases, with 16 bases separating them. Per the germline V gene, CDR1 is SGHRS and CDR2 is YFSETQ. The CDR3 spells CASSDTRGGDTEAFF. The CDR3, as DNA: TGCGCCAGCAGCGACACCAGGGGTGGGGACACTGAAGCTTTCTTT.